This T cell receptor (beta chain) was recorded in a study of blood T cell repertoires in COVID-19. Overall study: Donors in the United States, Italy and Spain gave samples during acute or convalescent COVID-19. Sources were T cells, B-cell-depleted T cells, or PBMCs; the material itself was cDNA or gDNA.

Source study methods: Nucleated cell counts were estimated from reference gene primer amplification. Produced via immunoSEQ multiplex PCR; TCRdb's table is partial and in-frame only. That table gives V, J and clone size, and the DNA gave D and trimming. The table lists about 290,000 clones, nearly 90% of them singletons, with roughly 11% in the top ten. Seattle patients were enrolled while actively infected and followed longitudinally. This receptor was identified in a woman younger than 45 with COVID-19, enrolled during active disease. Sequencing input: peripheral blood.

The CDR3 spells CASSQGTGVSYEQYF. CDR3 bases: TGCGCCAGCAGCCAAGGGACAGGGGTCTCCTACGAGCAGTACTTC. The rearrangement links TRBV4-1 to TRBJ2-7, with 9 bases that match TRBD1. The CDR3 contains 15 residues. J gave up 0 bases and V 1 base, and 1 base lay outside the gene matches. Germline-derived CDR1 and CDR2 are MGHRA and YSYEKL.